The rows below give T cell receptor beta chains drawn from one sample of a study of Graves' ophthalmopathy and Graves' hyperthyroidism. MiXCR, applied by TCRdb to the multiplex PCR reads, yields one record per CDR3 protein. The sample holds over a million distinct CDR3 sequences, about 35% seen once. Sequencing input: peripheral blood or thyroid tissue (not recorded which). The receptor source for this set is an adult man with Graves' hyperthyroidism. Each CDR3 is given with its conserved first and last residue. The D gene is left open where the match is weak. Expanded clones get a size class; other rows say once, few or many, or leave the size out.

v_call,j_call,clone_size,d_call,cdr3_length,cdr3_aa,cdr3_nt
TRBV7-9,TRBJ2-5,NA,TRBD1,15,CASSRGVGGPGTQYF,TGCGCCAGCAGCCGGGGCGTAGGGGGCCCAGGGACCCAGTACTTC
TRBV28,TRBJ1-1,NA,NA,11,CASSKGISAFF,TGTGCCAGCAGTAAGGGGATATCGGCTTTCTTT
TRBV7-9,TRBJ2-7,few,TRBD1,15,CASSLMGQGSYEQYF,TGTGCCAGCAGCTTAATGGGACAGGGCTCCTACGAGCAGTACTTC
TRBV20-1,TRBJ2-2,few,NA,14,CSARRAGNTGELFF,TGCAGTGCTAGACGTGCCGGGAACACCGGGGAGCTGTTTTTT
TRBV7-9,TRBJ1-1,many,NA,16,CASSLGWGRPRTEAFF,TGTGCCAGCAGCTTAGGATGGGGCAGGCCAAGGACTGAAGCTTTCTTT
TRBV12-3/TRBV12-4,TRBJ2-2,few,NA,16,CATQGMVGGITGELFF,TGTGCCACCCAGGGAATGGTGGGGGGAATCACCGGGGAGCTGTTTTTT
TRBV12-3/TRBV12-4,TRBJ2-2,few,NA,14,CASSQLGRTGELFF,TGTGCCAGCAGCCAACTCGGACGCACCGGGGAGCTGTTTTTT
TRBV7-9,TRBJ2-1,NA,NA,16,CASSLNTQTAYNEQFF,TGTGCCAGCAGCCTTAATACCCAAACCGCCTACAATGAGCAGTTCTTC
TRBV7-3,TRBJ2-5,NA,NA,15,CASSLSPGTRETQYF,TGTGCCAGCAGCTTAAGCCCGGGAACCAGGGAGACCCAGTACTTC
TRBV4-3,TRBJ2-6,few,NA,17,CASSQDFQSLGANVLTF,TGCGCCAGCAGCCAAGATTTTCAGTCGCTCGGGGCCAACGTCCTGACTTTC
TRBV29-1,TRBJ1-4,many,NA,11,CSVDKGEKLFF,TGCAGCGTTGATAAGGGGGAAAAACTGTTTTTT
TRBV25-1,TRBJ1-1,many,NA,14,CASSGSRESTEAFF,TGTGCCAGCAGTGGATCCAGGGAGAGCACTGAAGCTTTCTTT
TRBV19,TRBJ1-5,many,NA,15,CASSIHLTQNQPQHF,TGTGCCAGTAGTATTCATTTGACACAGAATCAGCCCCAGCATTTT
TRBV5-1,TRBJ1-2,NA,NA,14,CASSTSWGGDGYTF,TGCGCCAGCAGCACCTCCTGGGGAGGGGATGGCTACACCTTC
TRBV28,TRBJ1-2,NA,NA,13,CASTFGINYGYTF,TGTGCCAGCACTTTCGGGATTAACTATGGCTACACCTTC
TRBV5-1,TRBJ1-2,many,TRBD1,14,CASSPRQGIVGYTF,TGCGCCAGCAGCCCCCGACAGGGTATCGTTGGCTACACCTTC
TRBV18,TRBJ1-2,few,NA,14,CASSPSGDPYGYTF,TGTGCCAGCTCACCGAGCGGGGATCCCTATGGCTACACCTTC
TRBV19,TRBJ2-7,many,NA,12,CASSISGLEQYF,TGTGCCAGTAGTATTTCAGGGTTGGAGCAGTACTTC
TRBV25-1,TRBJ2-7,NA,NA,14,CASSLSGETYKQYF,TGTGCCAGCAGTTTATCCGGGGAGACCTACAAGCAGTACTTC
TRBV12-3/TRBV12-4,TRBJ2-7,NA,NA,14,CASSLNRQGNGQYF,TGTGCCAGCAGTTTAAATAGGCAGGGGAATGGGCAGTACTTC
TRBV2,TRBJ1-1,NA,NA,14,CASSSPGKNTEAFF,TGTGCCAGCAGTTCCCCAGGGAAAAACACTGAAGCTTTCTTT
TRBV2,TRBJ2-5,few,TRBD2,17,CASSFSGSGGPQETQYF,TGTGCCAGCAGTTTCTCGGGTAGCGGGGGGCCGCAAGAGACCCAGTACTTC
TRBV28,TRBJ2-7,NA,NA,14,CASSQFGTSPEQYF,TGTGCCAGCAGTCAGTTCGGGACCTCTCCCGAGCAGTACTTC
TRBV5-1,TRBJ1-6,many,NA,14,CASSLSGDNSPLHF,TGCGCCAGCAGCTTGTCGGGGGATAATTCACCCCTCCACTTT
TRBV30,TRBJ2-6,few,NA,12,CAWISGANVLTF,TGTGCCTGGATTTCCGGGGCCAACGTCCTGACTTTC
TRBV2,TRBJ2-2,many,NA,14,CASSESQATGELFF,TGTGCCAGCAGTGAAAGCCAGGCCACCGGGGAGCTGTTTTTT
TRBV6-1,TRBJ1-4,NA,TRBD1,13,CASRQGNNEKLFF,TGTGCCAGCCGACAGGGGAACAATGAAAAACTGTTTTTT
TRBV29-1,TRBJ2-2,many,NA,13,CSIIEANTGELFF,TGCAGCATAATCGAGGCGAACACCGGGGAGCTGTTTTTT
TRBV29-1,TRBJ1-1,NA,NA,15,CSVSGGRGISTEAFF,TGCAGCGTTTCCGGCGGGAGGGGGATTTCGACTGAAGCTTTCTTT
TRBV11-2,TRBJ2-5,many,NA,13,CASSAAGTETQYF,TGTGCCAGCAGCGCAGCAGGGACAGAGACCCAGTACTTC
TRBV2,TRBJ2-7,many,TRBD1,14,CASRETGGSYEQYF,TGTGCCAGCAGGGAGACAGGGGGCAGCTACGAGCAGTACTTC
TRBV12-3/TRBV12-4,TRBJ2-7,NA,TRBD1,14,CASSSGTGFHEQYF,TGTGCCAGCAGTTCCGGGACAGGGTTCCACGAGCAGTACTTC